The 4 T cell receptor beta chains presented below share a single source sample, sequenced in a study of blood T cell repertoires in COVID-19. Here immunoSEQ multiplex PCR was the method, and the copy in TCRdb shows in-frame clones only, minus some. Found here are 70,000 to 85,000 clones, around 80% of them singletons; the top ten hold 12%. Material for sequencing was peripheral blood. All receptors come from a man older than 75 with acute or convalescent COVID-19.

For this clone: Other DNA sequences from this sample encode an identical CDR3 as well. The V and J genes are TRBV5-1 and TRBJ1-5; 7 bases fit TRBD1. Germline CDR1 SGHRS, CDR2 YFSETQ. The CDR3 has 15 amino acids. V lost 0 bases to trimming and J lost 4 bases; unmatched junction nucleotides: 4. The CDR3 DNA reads TGCGCCAGCAGCTTGGACTCAGGGGGGAATCAGCCCCAGCATTTT. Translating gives CASSLDSGGNQPQHF.

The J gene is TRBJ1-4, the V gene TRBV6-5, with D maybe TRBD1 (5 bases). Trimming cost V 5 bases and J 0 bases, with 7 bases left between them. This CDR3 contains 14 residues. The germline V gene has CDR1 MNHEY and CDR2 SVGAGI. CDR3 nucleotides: TGTGCCAGCAGTCGGACATCAACTAATGAAAAACTGTTTTTT. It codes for CASSRTSTNEKLFF.

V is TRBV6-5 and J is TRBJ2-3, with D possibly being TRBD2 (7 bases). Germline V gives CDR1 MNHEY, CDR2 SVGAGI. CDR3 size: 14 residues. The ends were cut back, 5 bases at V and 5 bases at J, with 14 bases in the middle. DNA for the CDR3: TGTGCCAGCAGTCCCCTTAGGGGGGGAGATACGCAGTATTTT. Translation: CASSPLRGGDTQYF.

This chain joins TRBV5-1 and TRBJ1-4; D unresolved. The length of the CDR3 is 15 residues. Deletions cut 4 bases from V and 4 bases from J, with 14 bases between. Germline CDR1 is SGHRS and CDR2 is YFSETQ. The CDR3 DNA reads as TGCGCCAGCAGCCAACTAGGGTGGGATAATGAAAAACTGTTTTTT. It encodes CASSQLGWDNEKLFF.